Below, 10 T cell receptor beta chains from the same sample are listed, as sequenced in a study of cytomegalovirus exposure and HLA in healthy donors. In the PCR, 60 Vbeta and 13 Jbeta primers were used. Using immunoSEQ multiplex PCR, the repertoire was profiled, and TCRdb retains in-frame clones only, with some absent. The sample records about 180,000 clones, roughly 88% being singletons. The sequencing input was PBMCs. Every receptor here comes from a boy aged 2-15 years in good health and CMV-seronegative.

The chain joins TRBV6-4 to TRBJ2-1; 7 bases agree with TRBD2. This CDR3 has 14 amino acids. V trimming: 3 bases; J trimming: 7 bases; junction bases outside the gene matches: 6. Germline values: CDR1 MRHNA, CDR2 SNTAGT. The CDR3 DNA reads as TGTGCCAGCAGTGAAACGGGAGGTTTAAATGAGCAGTTCTTC. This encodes CASSETGGLNEQFF.

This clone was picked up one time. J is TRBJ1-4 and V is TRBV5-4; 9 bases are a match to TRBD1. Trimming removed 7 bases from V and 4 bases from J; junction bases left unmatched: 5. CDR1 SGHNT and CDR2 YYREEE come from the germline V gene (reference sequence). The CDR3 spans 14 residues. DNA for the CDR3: TGTGCCAGCTCCCAGACAGGGGGTAATGAAAAACTGTTTTTT. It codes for CASSQTGGNEKLFF.

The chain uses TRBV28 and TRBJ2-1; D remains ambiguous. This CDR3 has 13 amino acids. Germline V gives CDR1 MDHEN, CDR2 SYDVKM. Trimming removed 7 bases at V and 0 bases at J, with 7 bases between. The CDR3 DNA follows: TGTGCCAGCACCACCGGCTCCTACAATGAGCAGTTCTTC. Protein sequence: CASTTGSYNEQFF.

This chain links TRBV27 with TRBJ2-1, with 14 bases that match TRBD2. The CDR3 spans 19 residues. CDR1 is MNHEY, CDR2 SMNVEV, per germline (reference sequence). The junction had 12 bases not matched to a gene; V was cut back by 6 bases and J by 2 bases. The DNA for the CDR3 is TGTGCCAGCAGCATCCGGACTAGCGGGAGGACGGGCGCCTACAATGAGCAGTTCTTC. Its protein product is CASSIRTSGRTGAYNEQFF.

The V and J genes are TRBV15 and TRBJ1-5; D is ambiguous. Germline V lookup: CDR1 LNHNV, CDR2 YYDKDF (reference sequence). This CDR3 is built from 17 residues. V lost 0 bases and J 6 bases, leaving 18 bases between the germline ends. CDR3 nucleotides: TGTGCCACCAGCAGAGATCCGATGGGAGGCGTTGGTCAGCCCCAGCATTTT. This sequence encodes CATSRDPMGGVGQPQHF. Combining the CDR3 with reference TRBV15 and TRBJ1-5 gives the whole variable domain DAMVIQNPRYQVTQFGKPVTLSCSQTLNHNVMYWYQQKSSQAPKLLFHYYDKDFNNEADTPDNFQSRRPNTSFCFLDIRSPGLGDTAMYLCATSRDPMGGVGQPQHFGDGTRLSIL.

The CDR3 reads CASSPTGGIPTGEQYF. The CDR3 nucleotides read TGTGCCAGCAGCCCTACAGGCGGGATACCTACGGGGGAGCAGTACTTC. The chain employs TRBV4-2 and TRBJ2-7; tentative D call: TRBD2 (6 bases). Germline V lookup: CDR1 LGHNA, CDR2 YNFKEQ. The CDR3 length is 16 residues. The ends were cut back, 4 bases at V and 7 bases at J, with 23 bases in the middle.

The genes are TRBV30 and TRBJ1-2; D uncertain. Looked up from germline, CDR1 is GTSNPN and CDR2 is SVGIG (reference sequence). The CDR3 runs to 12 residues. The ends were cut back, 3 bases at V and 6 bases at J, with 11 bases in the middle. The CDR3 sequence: CAWRVREHGYTF. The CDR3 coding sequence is TGTGCCTGGAGAGTGAGGGAACATGGCTACACCTTC. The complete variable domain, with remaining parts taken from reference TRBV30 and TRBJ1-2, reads SQTIHQWPATLVQPVGSPLSLECTVEGTSNPNLYWYRQAAGRGLQLLFYSVGIGQISSEVPQNLSASRPQDRQFILSSKKLLLSDSGFYLCAWRVREHGYTFGSGTRLTVV.

The CDR3 is CASSSTGEGLYGYTF. CDR3 DNA sequence: TGTGCCAGCAGCTCCACTGGGGAGGGGCTCTATGGCTACACCTTC. The chain recombines TRBV13 with TRBJ1-2; tentatively, D is TRBD1 (5 bases). Trimming removed 4 bases at V and 4 bases at J, with 16 bases between. The V gene's germline CDR1 is PRHDT and CDR2 FYEKMQ (reference sequence). CDR3 length: 15 amino acids.

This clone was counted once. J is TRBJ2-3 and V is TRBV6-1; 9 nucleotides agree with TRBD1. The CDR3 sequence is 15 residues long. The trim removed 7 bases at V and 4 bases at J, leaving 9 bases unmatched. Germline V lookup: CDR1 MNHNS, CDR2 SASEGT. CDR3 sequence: CASKRDRVIADTQYF. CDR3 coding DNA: TGTGCCAGCAAGCGGGACAGGGTGATTGCAGATACGCAGTATTTT.

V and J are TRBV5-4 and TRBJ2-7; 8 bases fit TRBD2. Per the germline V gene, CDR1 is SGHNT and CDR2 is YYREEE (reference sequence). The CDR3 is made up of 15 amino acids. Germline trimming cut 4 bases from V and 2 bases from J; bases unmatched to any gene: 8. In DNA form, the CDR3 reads TGTGCCAGCAGCCCCGGGGGGGCCCCCACCTACGAGCAGTACTTC. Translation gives CASSPGGAPTYEQYF.